These 17 T cell receptor beta chains share one sample of origin, sequenced in a study of cytomegalovirus exposure and HLA in healthy donors. PCR employed 60 Vbeta and 13 Jbeta primers. Here immunoSEQ multiplex PCR was the method, and the copy in TCRdb shows in-frame clones only, minus some. The data hold about 160,000 clones, with around four fifths observed a single time. Sequencing was performed on PBMCs. The receptor source for this set is a woman aged 45-65 years in good health and CMV-seronegative.

J is TRBJ1-4 and V is TRBV7-9; 7 bases align to TRBD1. This CDR3 comprises 14 residues. From germline, CDR1 is SEHNR and CDR2 FQNEAQ (reference sequence). J lost 8 bases, V lost 1 base, and 4 bases had no gene match. CDR3 bases: TGTGCCAGCAGCTTAGACAGGGGCAACGAAAAACTGTTTTTT. The encoded protein is CASSLDRGNEKLFF.

The chain employs TRBV9 and TRBJ1-1, with a tentative D call TRBD1 (6 bases). Looked up from germline, CDR1 is SGDLS and CDR2 is YYNGEE. The CDR3 is 15 residues long. V lost 4 bases and J 2 bases, leaving 15 bases between the germline ends. CDR3 nucleotide sequence: TGTGCCAGCAGCTCGGACGGACAGATAAACACTGAAGCTTTCTTT. It codes for CASSSDGQINTEAFF.

This clone was counted once. The chain carries TRBV29-1 and TRBJ2-2; 9 bases fit TRBD1. The germline V gene encodes CDR1 SQVTM and CDR2 ANQGSEA. V shed 7 bases and J 3 bases; nucleotides not matched to a gene: 9. This CDR3 spans 15 amino acids. The CDR3 here is CSAGSGQGDTGELFF. The CDR3 coding sequence is TGCAGCGCAGGGTCGGGACAGGGTGACACCGGGGAGCTGTTTTTT.

This clone has just a few counts. The V gene is TRBV10-3, the J gene TRBJ1-4; 7 nucleotides line up with TRBD1. Germline trimming cut 11 bases from V and 0 bases from J; bases unmatched to any gene: 15. Germline CDR1 is ENHRY and CDR2 is SYGVKD. The CDR3 length is 17 residues. The CDR3 coding sequence is TGTGCCGTAGGAGACAGGGACGAGATTGCAACTAATGAAAAACTGTTTTTT. Its protein product is CAVGDRDEIATNEKLFF.

V usage is TRBV18 and J usage is TRBJ1-5; the D is unclear. Germline V gene lookup returns CDR1 KGHSH and CDR2 LQKENI. V was clipped by 2 bases and J by 5 bases, with 13 bases between them. CDR3 size: 15 residues. This CDR3 reads CASSPSLGTDQPQHF. The CDR3 DNA reads as TGTGCCAGCTCACCATCCTTGGGCACCGATCAGCCCCAGCATTTT.

This chain uses TRBV7-2 with TRBJ1-2, with a weak D call TRBD1 (6 bases). V lost 5 bases and J 4 bases, leaving 14 bases between the germline ends. In germline, CDR1 is SGHTA, CDR2 FQGNSA. The CDR3 is 14 residues long. The CDR3: CASSTDRLSYGYTF. CDR3 DNA sequence: TGTGCCAGCAGCACTGACAGGCTCAGCTATGGCTACACCTTC.

The chain is built from TRBV27 and TRBJ2-7, with 13 bases identical to TRBD2. V lost 9 bases to trimming and J lost 11 bases; unmatched junction nucleotides: 10. Looked up from germline, CDR1 is MNHEY and CDR2 is SMNVEV (reference sequence). There are 13 residues in the CDR3. In DNA, the CDR3 is TGTGCCAGTTGGACTAGCGGGAGAGGTGAGGAGTACTTC. It yields the protein CASWTSGRGEEYF.

V is TRBV18 and J is TRBJ1-1, with D unresolved. Germline V lookup: CDR1 KGHSH, CDR2 LQKENI. V lost 4 bases to trimming and J lost 7 bases, with 10 bases between them. The CDR3 runs 12 residues. CDR3 nucleotide sequence: TGTGCCAGCTCACACCAGGAAAATGAAGCTTTCTTT. Encoded protein: CASSHQENEAFF.

The chain employs TRBV18 and TRBJ2-2; a possible D gene is TRBD2 (5 bases). V gave up 3 bases and J gave up 5 bases, with 13 bases separating them. Germline CDR1 is KGHSH and CDR2 is LQKENI. This CDR3 spans 15 amino acids. In nucleotides, the CDR3 is TGTGCCAGCTCACCGCGTGAGGGTCGGACCGGGGAGCTGTTTTTT. Its protein is CASSPREGRTGELFF.

The V gene is TRBV19, the J gene TRBJ1-2, with D unresolved. This CDR3 contains 12 residues. V lost 4 bases to trimming and J lost 3 bases, with 6 bases between them. Per the germline V gene, CDR1 is LNHDA and CDR2 is SQIVND (reference sequence). CDR3 nucleotide sequence: TGTGCCAGTAGTAGGGCAGACTATGGCTACACCTTC. Protein product: CASSRADYGYTF.

The rearrangement links TRBV5-4 to TRBJ2-6; weak D call: TRBD1 (5 bases). Germline assignment: CDR1 SGHNT and CDR2 YYREEE (reference sequence). Trimming removed 1 base from V and 4 bases from J, with 12 bases in between. The CDR3 spans 16 residues. CDR3 nucleotide sequence: TGTGCCAGCAGCTTGAACCAGGGTACGGGGGCCAACGTCCTGACTTTC. Translating gives CASSLNQGTGANVLTF.

This clone was seen once. The final CDR3 position lacks the conserved phenylalanine or tryptophan, pointing to a likely read error. J is TRBJ1-2 and V is TRBV28, with 7 bases matching TRBD1. This CDR3 is built from 14 residues. Germline V gives CDR1 MDHEN, CDR2 SYDVKM. J gave up 4 bases and V 5 bases, and 7 bases lay outside the gene matches. This CDR3 is CASSRRTGLYGYTS. The CDR3, as DNA: TGTGCCAGCAGTCGTCGGACAGGCCTCTATGGCTACACCTCC.

The CDR3 region is CASSSIRGDTQYF. Written as DNA, the CDR3 is TGTGCCAGCAGCTCAATTCGGGGGGATACGCAGTATTTT. V usage is TRBV11-1 and J usage is TRBJ2-3; TRBD2 is a possible D gene (6 bases). Between the trimmed V and J ends, which lost 4 bases and 6 bases, there was a span of 11 bases. The CDR3 is 13 amino acids. The V gene's germline CDR1 is SGHAT and CDR2 FQDESV (reference sequence).

The rearrangement uses TRBV6-4 and TRBJ2-1; TRBD2 matches 10 bases. J was trimmed by 3 bases and V by 0 bases; bases with no gene match: 2. The CDR3 runs 16 residues. CDR1 and CDR2 (germline): MRHNA, SNTAGT. The DNA for the CDR3 is TGTGCCAGCAGTGACTCCCTAGCGGGGGACTACAATGAGCAGTTCTTC. Protein sequence: CASSDSLAGDYNEQFF.

This chain uses TRBV6-5 with TRBJ1-1; TRBD1 matches at 9 bases. Trimming at V came to 6 bases and at J to 5 bases, leaving 7 bases not matched to a gene. Germline loops: CDR1 MNHEY, CDR2 SVGAGI. CDR3 size: 14 residues. This CDR3 reads CASRLQGAETEAFF. DNA of the CDR3: TGTGCCAGCAGACTACAGGGGGCAGAGACTGAAGCTTTCTTT.

DNA for the CDR3: TGTGCCAGCAGCTCGAGAGGAACAGGGAATAAAGAGACCCAGTACTTC. This encodes CASSSRGTGNKETQYF. This chain joins TRBV7-2 and TRBJ2-5; TRBD1 might be the D (6 bases). Germline lookup yields CDR1 SGHTA and CDR2 FQGNSA. The germline V and J ends were trimmed by 4 bases and 3 bases, with 18 bases remaining between them. There are 16 residues in the CDR3.

V usage is TRBV27 and J usage is TRBJ1-5; 9 nucleotides line up with TRBD1. V gave up 6 bases and J gave up 6 bases; unmatched junction bases: 12. Germline loops: CDR1 MNHEY, CDR2 SMNVEV (reference sequence). This CDR3 is built from 16 residues. For the CDR3, the DNA is TGTGCCAGCAGCCCGACCGGGACAGGGTGGTCTCAGCCCCAGCATTTT. This codes for CASSPTGTGWSQPQHF.